Below are 15 T cell receptor beta chains sequenced from a single sample in a study of a mutant IDH1 vaccine in newly diagnosed glioma. What these receptors recognize is not known. Measured with immunoSEQ multiplex PCR; TCRdb has only the in-frame clones, and not every one. The sample yields about 32,000 clones, around 80% seen once. This sample's time point: week 35, safety follow-up. A 20-mer mutant IDH1 peptide at 300 ug was injected subcutaneously with topical imiquimod. This sample comprised PBMCs, obtained from a glioma patient whose treatment included an IDH1 peptide vaccine. The source is a man between 35 and 55 years old with glioma. Some clones in this sample may be carry-over from other donors' samples.

This chain's CDR3 is CASSMTAEADTQYF. The CDR3 DNA is TGTGCCAGTAGTATGACGGCGGAAGCAGATACGCAGTATTTT. The chain couples TRBV19 to TRBJ2-3, with no clear D. V lost 3 bases and J 4 bases, leaving 11 bases between the germline ends. CDR1 and CDR2 (germline): LNHDA, SQIVND (reference sequence). The CDR3 has 14 amino acids.

The V gene is TRBV6-5, the J gene TRBJ2-5, with D perhaps TRBD1 or TRBD2 (5 bases each). The CDR3 totals 16 residues. Germline CDR1 reads MNHEY; CDR2 reads SVGAGI. Between the trimmed V and J ends, which lost 6 bases and 3 bases, there was a span of 20 bases. CDR3 DNA sequence: TGTGCCAGCAGCTACCGGGGCCTCTCGAGGGAAGAGACCCAGTACTTC. This sequence encodes CASSYRGLSREETQYF.

This chain uses TRBV10-3 with TRBJ2-7; TRBD1 matches 12 bases. Germline V CDR1 and CDR2: ENHRY, SYGVKD. With 3 bases clipped from V and 5 bases from J, the junction kept 5 bases outside the gene matches. The length of the CDR3 is 15 residues. CDR3 sequence reads: CAISDTGTGGNEQYF. The CDR3 region has the DNA TGTGCCATCAGTGACACCGGGACAGGGGGCAACGAGCAGTACTTC.

The chain combines TRBV6-6 with TRBJ1-2, with D possibly matching TRBD1 (6 bases). CDR3 length: 15 residues. With 2 bases removed from V and 6 bases from J, the gap between germline ends came to 16 bases. Germline loops: CDR1 MNHNY, CDR2 SVGAGI (reference sequence). The DNA of the CDR3 is TGTGCCAGCAGTTACAGGGGACAATTCGGGGATGGCTACACCTTC. Translation gives CASSYRGQFGDGYTF.

For this clone: Other DNA sequences from this sample encode an identical CDR3 as well. The chain has TRBV7-2 and TRBJ2-3; unclear D gene. Germline values: CDR1 SGHTA, CDR2 FQGNSA. Trimming left V 3 bases short and J 1 base short, with 11 bases between. The length of the CDR3 is 15 residues. CDR3 region: CASSFPPLGTDTQYF. CDR3 bases: TGTGCCAGCAGCTTCCCACCTCTTGGCACAGATACGCAGTATTTT.

The gene calls are TRBV5-5 and TRBJ2-3; the D is unclear. This CDR3 is 12 amino acids long. V lost 3 bases and J 2 bases, leaving 4 bases between the germline ends. CDR1 is SGHKS and CDR2 is YYEKEE in the germline V gene (reference sequence). CDR3 coding DNA: TGTGCCAGCAGCTCCTCCACAGATACGCAGTATTTT. Protein sequence: CASSSSTDTQYF.

By sample share, this clone is medium-sized. The chain joins TRBV5-8 to TRBJ1-1; D remains ambiguous. CDR3 length equals 13 residues. V lost 0 bases, J lost 4 bases, and 7 bases lay in between. Germline CDR1 is SGHTS and CDR2 is YDEGEE. The CDR3 DNA follows: TGTGCCAGCAGCTTGGGGGCATCCACTGAAGCTTTCTTT. As protein: CASSLGASTEAFF.

The chain recombines TRBV6-6 with TRBJ1-1; weak D call: TRBD1 (5 bases). The CDR3 loop spans 14 amino acids. Per the germline V gene, CDR1 is MNHNY and CDR2 is SVGAGI (reference sequence). V was shortened by 6 bases and J by 5 bases, with 16 bases between the two germline ends. DNA for the CDR3: TGTGCCAGCAGCGGGGACGGAGGAGTGACTGAAGCTTTCTTT. It specifies CASSGDGGVTEAFF.

The chain employs TRBV2 and TRBJ1-5; a possible D gene is TRBD1 (5 bases). V was pared by 5 bases and J by 3 bases, with 14 bases between. This CDR3 comprises 15 residues. Germline assignment: CDR1 SNHLY and CDR2 FYNNEI. The CDR3 DNA reads TGTGCCAGCAGTTTTTCATGGGGGGTCAATCAGCCCCAGCATTTT. Translated, it gives CASSFSWGVNQPQHF.

The rearrangement uses TRBV7-8 and TRBJ2-5; 8 bases line up with TRBD2. Germline loops: CDR1 SGHVS, CDR2 FQNEAQ. The CDR3 is made up of 15 amino acids. With V trimmed by 4 bases and J by 7 bases, 11 bases remained unmatched. The CDR3 loop reads CASSSQRGGTWTQYF. The CDR3 nucleotides read TGTGCCAGCAGCTCCCAACGGGGGGGTACATGGACCCAGTACTTC.

The V and J genes are TRBV28 and TRBJ1-1; 9 bases map to TRBD1. This CDR3 contains 14 residues. Germline V CDR1 and CDR2: MDHEN, SYDVKM. V was clipped by 4 bases and J by 1 base; unmatched bases: 1. In nucleotides, the CDR3 is TGTGCCAGCAGTTCGGGACAGGGGAACACTGAAGCTTTCTTT. Residues: CASSSGQGNTEAFF.

Here the CDR3 reads CASSQRGGVLETQYF. The CDR3 DNA reads TGTGCCAGCAGCCAAAGAGGGGGAGTATTAGAGACCCAGTACTTC. The chain links TRBV14 to TRBJ2-5, with TRBD1 as a possible D gene (6 bases). The CDR3 runs to 15 residues. Deletions cut 2 bases from V and 4 bases from J, with 14 bases between. Germline V gene sequence: CDR1 SGHDN, CDR2 FVKESK.

The chain combines TRBV7-9 with TRBJ1-2; no definite D call. V shed 3 bases and J shed 0 bases, with 8 bases lying between them. Germline V CDR1 and CDR2: SEHNR, FQNEAQ (reference sequence). This CDR3 is 14 amino acids long. The CDR3 here is CASSFTDTNYGYTF. CDR3 bases: TGTGCCAGCAGCTTTACAGATACTAACTATGGCTACACCTTC.

The chain recombines TRBV7-6 with TRBJ1-3; D call uncertain. Germline assignment: CDR1 SGHVS and CDR2 FNYEAQ. Trimming shortened V by 1 base and J by 3 bases, and 10 bases separated the two germline ends. The CDR3 extends over 15 amino acids. The CDR3 coding sequence is TGTGCCAGCAGCTTAGTGTCAGGTTTTGGAAACACCATATATTTT. Translating it yields CASSLVSGFGNTIYF.

CDR3 in amino acids: CASSQDAGASYEQYF. In nucleotides, the CDR3 is TGTGCCAGCAGCCAAGATGCGGGGGCCTCCTACGAGCAGTACTTC. This rearrangement joins TRBV4-2 to TRBJ2-7, with D perhaps TRBD2 (7 bases). Germline CDR1 is LGHNA and CDR2 is YNFKEQ. Trimming took off 0 bases at V and 0 bases at J, with 9 bases between the two ends. CDR3 length equals 15 residues.